This TCR beta chain was obtained from a study of sequential checkpoint blockade in melanoma. This sample's treatment: randomized to nivolumab then ipilimumab (arm A) or the reverse (arm B). DNA-damaging chemotherapy had not been given to any patient beforehand. Live CD3+CD8+ CD19− CD56− cells were sorted from PBMCs. Measured with immunoSEQ multiplex PCR; TCRdb has only the in-frame clones, and not every one. Of around 40,000 clones in the sample, 86% were seen once. The CDR3 contains 13 residues. In germline, CDR1 is MRHNA, CDR2 SNTAGT. Trimming pared 3 bases from V and 5 bases from J, leaving 10 bases between. This clone is medium-sized within its sample.

This sequence originates from a human donor with melanoma. This chain uses TRBV6-4 with TRBJ1-2; no reliable D call. The sequences come from CD8+ T cells sorted from blood (inferred from file names), collected from a patient given nivolumab and ipilimumab in sequence. CDR3 sequence reads: CASSETGEYGYTF. CDR3 nucleotide sequence: TGTGCCAGCAGTGAAACGGGAGAATATGGCTACACCTTC.